The TCR beta chain under discussion was sequenced for a study of cytomegalovirus exposure and HLA in healthy donors. Study findings and constraints: Accurate prediction of HLA-A and HLA-B alleles (for most subjects) was reportedly achieved from TCR beta sequences.

Primers included in the PCR were 60 Vbeta and 13 Jbeta primers. Only in-frame clones appear in the TCRdb table, and some are missing; sequencing was by immunoSEQ multiplex PCR. Among approximately 190,000 clones listed, about 85% were seen once. Whereas donors were nominally healthy upon sampling, unrecorded immune exposures were probable. The germline CDR1 and CDR2 sequences are SGHTS and YDEGEE. The CDR3 is made up of 14 amino acids. After removal of 4 bases from V and 0 bases from J, the junction contained 2 bases not matched to a gene. This clone was observed a single time. Its cognate antigen is unknown. This specimen includes other DNA sequences encoding the same CDR3.

Source material: PBMCs. The receptor comes from a man in his fifties or sixties in good health and CMV-seronegative. The rearrangement joins TRBV5-8 to TRBJ2-3, with 7 bases identical to TRBD1. As DNA, the CDR3 is TGTGCCAGCAGCCTGGGACAGAGCACAGATACGCAGTATTTT. Translated, it gives CASSLGQSTDTQYF.